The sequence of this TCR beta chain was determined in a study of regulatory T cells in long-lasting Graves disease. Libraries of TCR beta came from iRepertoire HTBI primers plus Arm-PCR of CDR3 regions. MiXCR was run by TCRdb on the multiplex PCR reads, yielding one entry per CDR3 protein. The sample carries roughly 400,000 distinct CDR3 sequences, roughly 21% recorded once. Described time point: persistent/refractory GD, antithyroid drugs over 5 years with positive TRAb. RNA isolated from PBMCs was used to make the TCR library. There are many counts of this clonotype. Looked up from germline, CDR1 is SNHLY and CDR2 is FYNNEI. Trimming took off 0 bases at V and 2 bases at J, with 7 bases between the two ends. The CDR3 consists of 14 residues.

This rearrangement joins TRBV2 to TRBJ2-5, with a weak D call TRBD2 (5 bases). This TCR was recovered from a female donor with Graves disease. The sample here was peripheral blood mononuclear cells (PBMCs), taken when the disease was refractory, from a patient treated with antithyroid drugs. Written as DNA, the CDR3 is TGTGCCAGCAGTGAAGCGCGGGTTCAAGAGACCCAGTACTTC. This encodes CASSEARVQETQYF.